Each of the 28 T cell receptor beta chains below was sequenced from the same sample in a study of blood T cell repertoires in COVID-19. This table comes from immunoSEQ multiplex PCR, and its TCRdb copy is limited to in-frame clones, with some not included. The data hold tens of thousands of clones, with 75% to 80% observed a single time. The sequenced material came from peripheral blood. Every receptor here comes from a man in his 70s with COVID-19, enrolled during active disease.

In its sample, this clone was seen a few times. V is TRBV7-6 and J is TRBJ2-1, with D maybe TRBD2 (5 bases). Germline V gene data show CDR1 as SGHVS and CDR2 as FNYEAQ. The CDR3 is 17 residues long. V lost 5 bases, J lost 0 bases, and 17 bases lay in between. DNA for the CDR3: TGTGCCAGCAGCCCCGCGATCGCGGGTAGCTCCTACAATGAGCAGTTCTTC. It codes for CASSPAIAGSSYNEQFF.

The chain combines TRBV7-2 with TRBJ2-3, with D perhaps TRBD1 (5 bases). Germline loops: CDR1 SGHTA, CDR2 FQGNSA. The V end was cut by 8 bases, the J end by 0 bases, with 15 bases between. The CDR3 consists of 15 residues. The CDR3 DNA reads TGTGCCAGCGTCACTCAGGGCGGCAGCACAGATACGCAGTATTTT. This encodes CASVTQGGSTDTQYF. The full variable domain, with the rest looked up from reference TRBV7-2 and TRBJ2-3, is GAGVSQSPSNKVTEKGKDVELRCDPISGHTALYWYRQSLGQGLEFLIYFQGNSAPDKSGLPSDRFSAERTGGSVSTLTIQRTQQEDSAVYLCASVTQGGSTDTQYFGPGTRLTVL.

This sequence joins TRBV5-1 and TRBJ2-3, with 7 bases lining up with TRBD1. The CDR3 length is 15 residues. The germline V gene has CDR1 SGHRS and CDR2 YFSETQ. V shed 4 bases, J shed 9 bases, and the junction held 14 bases outside the gene matches. The CDR3: CASSLRDSILGTQYF. The CDR3 nucleotides are TGCGCCAGCAGCCTCCGGGACAGCATTTTAGGAACGCAGTATTTT. Full variable domain (rest looked up from reference TRBV5-1 and TRBJ2-3): KAGVTQTPRYLIKTRGQQVTLSCSPISGHRSVSWYQQTPGQGLQFLFEYFSETQRNKGNFPGRFSGRQFSNSRSEMNVSTLELGDSALYLCASSLRDSILGTQYFGPGTRLTVL.

As DNA, the CDR3 is TGTGCCATCAGAAGGACAGGGGCTGGGCAGCCCCAGCATTTT. Its protein product is CAIRRTGAGQPQHF. V usage is TRBV10-3 and J usage is TRBJ1-5, with 9 bases aligning to TRBD1. The germline V gene encodes CDR1 ENHRY and CDR2 SYGVKD. The CDR3 loop spans 14 amino acids. V was pared by 6 bases and J by 7 bases, with 7 bases of the junction left unmatched.

The V and J genes are TRBV7-9 and TRBJ1-5; 7 nucleotides line up with TRBD1. Trimming cost V 5 bases and J 2 bases; bases outside gene matches: 15. Germline CDR1 SEHNR, CDR2 FQNEAQ (reference sequence). This CDR3 region has 18 residues. The CDR3 loop is CASSDSGTETYGNQPQHF. CDR3 nucleotide sequence: TGTGCCAGCAGCGACTCCGGGACAGAGACTTATGGCAATCAGCCCCAGCATTTT.

This chain links TRBV5-1 with TRBJ2-5; 13 bases align to TRBD2. Germline lookup yields CDR1 SGHRS and CDR2 YFSETQ. V lost 3 bases and J lost 2; bases outside the gene matches: 4. This CDR3 is 16 amino acids long. In nucleotides, the CDR3 is TGCGCCAGCAGCTCCGGGACTAGCGGGATACAAGAGACCCAGTACTTC. Protein product: CASSSGTSGIQETQYF.

V is TRBV6-5 and J is TRBJ1-4; D is ambiguous. With 3 bases removed from V and 6 bases from J, the gap between germline ends came to 11 bases. The CDR3 consists of 14 residues. Per the germline V gene, CDR1 is MNHEY and CDR2 is SVGAGI. The CDR3 loop reads CASSYVQNDEKLFF. For the CDR3, the DNA is TGTGCCAGCAGTTATGTACAGAACGATGAAAAACTGTTTTTT.

The chain combines TRBV12-5 with TRBJ1-6; the D is unclear. The CDR3 loop spans 10 amino acids. Germline CDR1 is LGHNT and CDR2 is FRNRAP. Trimming removed 4 bases at V and 14 bases at J, with 6 bases between. CDR3 residues: CASGSSSLHF. For the CDR3, the DNA is TGTGCTAGTGGTTCGTCGTCCCTCCACTTT.

The chain couples TRBV5-1 to TRBJ1-1; 10 nucleotides match TRBD1. V trimming: 4 bases; J trimming: 1 base; junction bases outside the gene matches: 7. The CDR3 totals 16 residues. The germline gives CDR1 SGHRS, CDR2 YFSETQ. The CDR3 DNA is TGCGCCAGCAGCCCCGGGACAGGGGCTTGGAACACTGAAGCTTTCTTT. It specifies CASSPGTGAWNTEAFF. Supplemented by reference TRBV5-1 and TRBJ1-1, the full variable domain reads KAGVTQTPRYLIKTRGQQVTLSCSPISGHRSVSWYQQTPGQGLQFLFEYFSETQRNKGNFPGRFSGRQFSNSRSEMNVSTLELGDSALYLCASSPGTGAWNTEAFFGQGTRLTVV.

This clone showed up just once. A much larger clone differs by one base, so this may be a read error. The identical CDR3 is also encoded by other nucleotide sequences in the sample. The V and J genes are TRBV18 and TRBJ2-7; tentative D call: TRBD2 (5 bases). The CDR3 has 16 residues. The germline V gene encodes CDR1 KGHSH and CDR2 LQKENI. The CDR3 sequence: CASSRRGADSSYEQYF. In DNA form, the CDR3 reads TGTGCCAGCTCACGCCGAGGAGCGGATAGCTCCTATGAGCAGTACTTC.

V gene TRBV5-1 combines with J gene TRBJ1-2; tentatively, D is TRBD1 (5 bases). V was pared by 4 bases and J by 1 base, with 14 bases between. Germline-derived CDR1 and CDR2 are SGHRS and YFSETQ. The CDR3 is 15 amino acids. The CDR3 sequence is CASSRGDGGNYGYTF. In DNA, the CDR3 is TGCGCCAGCAGCCGGGGGGACGGAGGTAACTATGGCTACACCTTC.

This chain uses TRBV27 with TRBJ2-1; 11 bases map to TRBD2. Germline V gene lookup returns CDR1 MNHEY and CDR2 SMNVEV (reference sequence). After removal of 9 bases from V and 4 bases from J, the junction contained 8 bases not matched to a gene. The CDR3 has 15 amino acids. The CDR3 DNA reads as TGTGCCAGTCAAAGGGGACTAGCGGATTACAATGAGCAGTTCTTC. It yields the protein CASQRGLADYNEQFF.

This sequence joins TRBV27 and TRBJ2-7, with TRBD2 matching over 9 bases. CDR1 MNHEY and CDR2 SMNVEV come from the germline V gene (reference sequence). This CDR3 spans 15 amino acids. The J segment lost 3 bases and the V segment lost 6 bases, leaving 9 bases of the junction unmatched. The chain's CDR3 is CASSSIAGVNYEQYF. The CDR3 bases are TGTGCCAGCAGCTCAATAGCGGGAGTTAACTACGAGCAGTACTTC.

V gene TRBV5-4 combines with J gene TRBJ1-4, with TRBD1 identical over 7 bases. The junction had 6 bases not matched to a gene; V was cut back by 4 bases and J by 3 bases. CDR1 and CDR2 (germline): SGHNT, YYREEE (reference sequence). This CDR3 is 15 amino acids long. The DNA of the CDR3 is TGTGCCAGCAGCCTCGGGACAGATCCTAATGAAAAACTGTTTTTT. It specifies CASSLGTDPNEKLFF.

This clone was seen a handful of times. DNA of the CDR3: TGTGCCAGCAGCCAGGACAGGGGACTTCACGAAGGCAATGAGCAGTTCTTC. Translating gives CASSQDRGLHEGNEQFF. The chain uses TRBV28 and TRBJ2-1, with 9 bases that match TRBD1. Germline CDR1 is MDHEN and CDR2 is SYDVKM. The CDR3 spans 17 residues. V lost 6 bases to trimming and J lost 6 bases; unmatched junction nucleotides: 15.

The rearrangement uses TRBV6-2 or TRBV6-3 and TRBJ1-2; D is undetermined. The CDR3 has 11 residues. Germline CDR1 MNHEY, CDR2 SVGEGT. V lost 2 bases, J lost 8 bases, and 6 bases lay in between. The DNA of the CDR3 is TGTGCCAGCAGTTACCAGGTGGGCTACACCTTC. Its protein is CASSYQVGYTF.

The rearrangement uses TRBV5-8 and TRBJ1-4; D possibly corresponds to TRBD1 (5 bases). Trimming cost V 4 bases and J 7 bases, with 17 bases left between them. CDR3 size: 15 residues. Germline values: CDR1 SGHTS, CDR2 YDEGEE. The CDR3 coding sequence is TGTGCCAGCAGCCGACCAAGGGCAGGGCTTGAAAAACTGTTTTTT. Translated: CASSRPRAGLEKLFF.

The rearrangement links TRBV11-1 to TRBJ2-2; D is unresolved. Per germline, CDR1 SGHAT and CDR2 FQDESV (reference sequence). This CDR3 has 11 amino acids. Trimming stripped 4 bases from V and 7 bases from J, with 4 bases between. CDR3 nucleotide sequence: TGTGCCAGCAGCTATAGCGGGGAGCTGTTTTTT. Translated, it gives CASSYSGELFF.

V gene TRBV6-5 combines with J gene TRBJ1-4, with D possibly being TRBD1 (5 bases). The germline V gene has CDR1 MNHEY and CDR2 SVGAGI. The CDR3 consists of 14 residues. The V and J ends lost 4 bases and 4 bases respectively, with 10 bases between them. CDR3 residues: CASSSQALNEKLFF. CDR3 DNA: TGTGCCAGCAGTTCACAGGCGCTTAATGAAAAACTGTTTTTT.

The chain recombines TRBV4-1 with TRBJ1-1; no reliable D call. Trimming took 1 base from V and 1 from J, leaving 19 bases between them. The CDR3 sequence is 18 residues long. The germline gives CDR1 MGHRA, CDR2 YSYEKL. The DNA for the CDR3 is TGCGCCAGCAGCCAAGGACCCCTCCGGACTAGGGAGAACACTGAAGCTTTCTTT. As protein: CASSQGPLRTRENTEAFF.

The chain couples TRBV3-1 (or the pseudogene TRBV3-2) to TRBJ1-1; perhaps TRBD1 as D (5 bases). CDR3 length equals 16 residues. Germline CDR1 and CDR2: LGHDT and YNNKEL (reference sequence). The V end lost 4 bases, the J end lost 0 bases, and 15 bases lay between the germline ends. The CDR3 coding sequence is TGTGCCAGCAGCCGGGTAAGGGGAGGCGTGAACACTGAAGCTTTCTTT. Its translation: CASSRVRGGVNTEAFF.

J is TRBJ1-4 and V is TRBV28; 8 nucleotides line up with TRBD1. After removal of 6 bases from V and 8 bases from J, the junction contained 11 bases not matched to a gene. Germline V gene lookup returns CDR1 MDHEN and CDR2 SYDVKM. The length of the CDR3 is 15 residues. The DNA of the CDR3 is TGTGCCAGCAGGCTTACCGGGACAGGCTACGAAAAACTGTTTTTT. It yields the protein CASRLTGTGYEKLFF.

The chain links TRBV5-1 to TRBJ1-6; 9 bases line up with TRBD1. Germline V gene data show CDR1 as SGHRS and CDR2 as YFSETQ. This CDR3 has 17 amino acids. The ends lost 2 bases at V and 6 bases at J; junction bases unmatched: 9. CDR3 in amino acids: CASSLTTGGLGNSPLHF. The CDR3 region has the DNA TGCGCCAGCAGCTTAACTACAGGGGGCTTGGGTAATTCACCCCTCCACTTT.

The gene calls are TRBV15 and TRBJ2-7, with TRBD2 identical over 14 bases. After removal of 5 bases from V and 5 bases from J, the junction contained 14 bases not matched to a gene. Looked up from germline, CDR1 is LNHNV and CDR2 is YYDKDF (reference sequence). The CDR3 is 18 residues long. The CDR3 reads CATSHGGLRLAGGNEQYF. The CDR3 region has the DNA TGTGCCACCAGCCACGGCGGCCTCCGACTAGCGGGAGGGAACGAGCAGTACTTC.

J is TRBJ1-5 and V is TRBV2; TRBD1 matches 7 bases. The CDR3 spans 15 residues. J lost 5 bases, V lost 7 bases, and 11 bases had no gene match. CDR1 SNHLY and CDR2 FYNNEI come from the germline V gene. CDR3 amino acids: CASTDRVNRDQPQHF. DNA for the CDR3: TGTGCCAGCACCGACAGGGTAAATAGGGATCAGCCCCAGCATTTT.

This clone showed up just a few times. The junction departs from germline at one end; a sequencing error may be responsible. The rearrangement links TRBV7-2 to TRBJ1-3; 7 bases agree with TRBD1. This CDR3 spans 12 amino acids. Germline V gene sequence: CDR1 SGHTA, CDR2 FQGNSA. CDR3 in amino acids: CASSLGQGEYNF. The CDR3 region has the DNA TGTGCCAGCAGCTTAGGACAGGGAGAGTATAATTTT.

This clone was detected only a few times. J is TRBJ2-2 and V is TRBV7-9; TRBD1 matches at 8 bases. The CDR3 covers 14 residues. CDR1 and CDR2 from the germline V gene are SEHNR and FQNEAQ (reference sequence). The trim removed 6 bases at V and 6 bases at J, leaving 6 bases unmatched. This CDR3 is CASRFTGGAGELFF. In nucleotides, the CDR3 is TGTGCCAGCAGATTTACAGGGGGAGCCGGGGAGCTGTTTTTT.

This rearrangement joins TRBV18 to TRBJ2-6; the match to TRBD1 covers 9 bases. CDR1 is KGHSH and CDR2 is LQKENI in the germline V gene. J was trimmed by 1 base and V by 1 base; bases with no gene match: 14. The CDR3 sequence is 21 residues long. The CDR3 nucleotides are TGTGCCAGCTCACCACGACCGGGACAGGGAACCACGTTTTCTGGGGCCAACGTCCTGACTTTC. This translates into CASSPRPGQGTTFSGANVLTF.